Following are 2 T cell receptor beta chains from one sample sequenced in a study of cytomegalovirus exposure and HLA in healthy donors. Primers included in the PCR were 60 Vbeta and 13 Jbeta primers. The repertoire was sequenced with immunoSEQ multiplex PCR; TCRdb's copy has only in-frame clones and lacks some. The data hold about 180,000 clones, with roughly 80% observed a single time. The sample consisted of PBMCs. Every receptor here comes from a young woman in good health and CMV-seropositive.

The gene calls are TRBV6-5 and TRBJ1-1; perhaps TRBD1 as D (5 bases). The germline V gene encodes CDR1 MNHEY and CDR2 SVGAGI. The CDR3 is 15 residues long. Trimming cost V 0 bases and J 7 bases, with 15 bases left between them. The CDR3 DNA follows: TGTGCCAGCAGTTACTCGGCCTCAGGGTCCGTTGAAGCTTTCTTT. Translation gives CASSYSASGSVEAFF.

The chain recombines TRBV23-1 with TRBJ1-5; tentatively, D is TRBD1 (6 bases). TRBV23-1 is identified as an open reading frame with a role that is uncertain. Between the trimmed V and J ends, which lost 0 bases and 0 bases, there was a span of 9 bases. This CDR3 region has 16 residues. This chain's CDR3 is CASSQSSGHSNQPQHF. In nucleotides, the CDR3 is TGCGCCAGCAGTCAATCGTCGGGACATAGCAATCAGCCCCAGCATTTT.